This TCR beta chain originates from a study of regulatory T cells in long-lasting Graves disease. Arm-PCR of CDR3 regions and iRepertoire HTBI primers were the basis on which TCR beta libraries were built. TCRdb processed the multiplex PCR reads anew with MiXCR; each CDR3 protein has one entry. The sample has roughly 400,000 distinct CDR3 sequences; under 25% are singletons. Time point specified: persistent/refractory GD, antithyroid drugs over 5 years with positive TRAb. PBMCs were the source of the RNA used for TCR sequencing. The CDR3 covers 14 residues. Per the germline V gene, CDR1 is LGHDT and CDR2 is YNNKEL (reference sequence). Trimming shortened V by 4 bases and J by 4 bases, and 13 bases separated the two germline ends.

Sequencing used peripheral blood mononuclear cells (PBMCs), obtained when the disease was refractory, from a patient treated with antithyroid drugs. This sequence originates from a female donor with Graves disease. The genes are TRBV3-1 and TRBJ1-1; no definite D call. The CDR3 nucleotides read TGTGCCAGCAGCCCGTCGCTAAGCGGCACTGAAGCTTTCTTT. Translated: CASSPSLSGTEAFF.